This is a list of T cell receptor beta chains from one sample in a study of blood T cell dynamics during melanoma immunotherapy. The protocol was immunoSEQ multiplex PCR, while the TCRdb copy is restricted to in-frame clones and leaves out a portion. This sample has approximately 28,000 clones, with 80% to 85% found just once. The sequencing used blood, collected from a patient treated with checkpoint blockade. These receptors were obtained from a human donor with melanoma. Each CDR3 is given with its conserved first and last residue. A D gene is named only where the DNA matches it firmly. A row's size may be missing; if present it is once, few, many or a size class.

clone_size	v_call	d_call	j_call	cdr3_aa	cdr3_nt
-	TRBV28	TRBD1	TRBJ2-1	CASSSTGTGGYNEQFF	TGTGCCAGCAGTTCTACGGGGACAGGGGGGTACAATGAGCAGTTCTTC
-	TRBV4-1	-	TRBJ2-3	CASSPDWGGWTDTQYF	TGCGCCAGCAGTCCCGATTGGGGGGGCTGGACAGATACGCAGTATTTT
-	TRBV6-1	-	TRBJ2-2	CASSEKGETTGELFF	TGTGCCAGCAGTGAAAAGGGGGAGACCACCGGGGAGCTGTTTTTT
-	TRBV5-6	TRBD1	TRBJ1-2	CASSWGQGGPNGYTF	TGTGCCAGCAGCTGGGGACAGGGGGGGCCCAATGGCTACACCTTC
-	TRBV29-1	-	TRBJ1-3	CSVDVDSGNTIYF	TGCAGCGTTGACGTGGACTCTGGAAACACCATATATTTT
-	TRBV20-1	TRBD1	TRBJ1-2	CSASGGGGYTF	TGCAGTGCTTCAGGGGGCGGTGGCTACACCTTC
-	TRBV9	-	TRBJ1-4	CASSVGIRDNEKLFF	TGTGCCAGCAGCGTAGGAATCAGGGACAATGAAAAACTGTTTTTT
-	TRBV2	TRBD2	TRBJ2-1	CASRAGGSSYNEQFF	TGTGCCAGCAGGGCGGGGGGGAGCTCCTACAATGAGCAGTTCTTC
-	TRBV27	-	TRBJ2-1	CASSPPWQVSNEQFF	TGTGCCAGCAGTCCTCCTTGGCAGGTCAGCAATGAGCAGTTCTTC
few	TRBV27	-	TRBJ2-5	CASSLKGLQSRSQETQYF	TGTGCCAGCAGCCTCAAAGGACTTCAATCCCGTAGCCAAGAGACCCAGTACTTC
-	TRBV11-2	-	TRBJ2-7	CASSLTGVTYEQYF	TGTGCCAGCAGCTTAACAGGCGTTACCTACGAGCAGTACTTC
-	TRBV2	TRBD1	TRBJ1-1	CASSRDSTTNTEAFF	TGTGCCAGCAGTCGGGACAGTACAACGAACACTGAAGCTTTCTTT
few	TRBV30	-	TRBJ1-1	CAWSDGNTEAFF	TGTGCCTGGAGTGACGGGAACACTGAAGCTTTCTTT
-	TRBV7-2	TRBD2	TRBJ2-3	CASSRGGKDTQYF	TGTGCCAGCAGCCGGGGGGGCAAGGATACGCAGTATTTT
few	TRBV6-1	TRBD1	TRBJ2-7	CASTKGQGAFYEQYF	TGTGCCAGCACCAAGGGACAGGGGGCTTTCTACGAGCAGTACTTC
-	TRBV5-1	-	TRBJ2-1	CASGMTGRYNEQFF	TGCGCCAGCGGGATGACGGGTAGATACAATGAGCAGTTCTTC